This T cell receptor (beta chain) was found in a study of beta chain features in type 1 diabetes. Every donor had blood drawn once into heparin, around 120 mL on average. This CDR3 spans 15 amino acids. Trimming cost V 1 base and J 0 bases, with 11 bases left between them. Germline-derived CDR1 and CDR2 are GTSNPN and SVGIG (reference sequence). Sequenced material consisted of expressed TCRB transcripts (all of the isolated RNA was reverse transcribed). Sequenced by immunoSEQ multiplex PCR; TCRdb stores in-frame clones only, minus some. The data contain 120,000 to 150,000 clones, about 50% of them singletons.

This chain links TRBV30 with TRBJ2-3; weak D call: TRBD2 (6 bases). The TCR originated in a man in his late teens or twenties in good health. The sequencing sample was made of Tregs from blood. The CDR3 region has the DNA TGTGCCTGGAGTGGGGATGCGGGAAGCACAGATACGCAGTATTTT. Amino acids: CAWSGDAGSTDTQYF.